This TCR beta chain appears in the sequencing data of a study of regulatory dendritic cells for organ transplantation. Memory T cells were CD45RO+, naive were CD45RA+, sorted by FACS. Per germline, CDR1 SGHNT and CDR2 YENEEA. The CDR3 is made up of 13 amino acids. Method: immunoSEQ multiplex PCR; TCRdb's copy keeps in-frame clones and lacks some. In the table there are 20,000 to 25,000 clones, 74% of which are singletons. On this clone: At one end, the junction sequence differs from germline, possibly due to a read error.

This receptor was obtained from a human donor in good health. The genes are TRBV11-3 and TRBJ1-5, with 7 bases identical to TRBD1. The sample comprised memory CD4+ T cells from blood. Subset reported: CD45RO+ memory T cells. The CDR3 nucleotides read TGTGCCAGCAGCATAGACAGGGCTCAGCCCCAGCATTTT. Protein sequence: CASSIDRAQPQHF.